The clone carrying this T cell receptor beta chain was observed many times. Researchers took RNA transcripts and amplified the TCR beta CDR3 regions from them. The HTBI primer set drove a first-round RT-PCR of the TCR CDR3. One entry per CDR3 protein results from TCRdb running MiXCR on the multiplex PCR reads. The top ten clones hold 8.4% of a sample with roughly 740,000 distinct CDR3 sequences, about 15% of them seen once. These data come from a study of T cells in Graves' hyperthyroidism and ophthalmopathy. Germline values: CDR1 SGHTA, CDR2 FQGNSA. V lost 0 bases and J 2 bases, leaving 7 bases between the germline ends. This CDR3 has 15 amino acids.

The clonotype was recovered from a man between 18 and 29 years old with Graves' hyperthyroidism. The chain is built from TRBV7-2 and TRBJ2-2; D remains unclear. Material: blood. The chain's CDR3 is CASSLAGPNTGELFF. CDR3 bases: TGTGCCAGCAGCTTAGCGGGTCCAAACACCGGGGAGCTGTTTTTT. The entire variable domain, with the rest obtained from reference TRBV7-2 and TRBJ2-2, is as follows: GAGVSQSPSNKVTEKGKDVELRCDPISGHTALYWYRQSLGQGLEFLIYFQGNSAPDKSGLPSDRFSAERTGGSVSTLTIQRTQQEDSAVYLCASSLAGPNTGELFFGEGSRLTVL.